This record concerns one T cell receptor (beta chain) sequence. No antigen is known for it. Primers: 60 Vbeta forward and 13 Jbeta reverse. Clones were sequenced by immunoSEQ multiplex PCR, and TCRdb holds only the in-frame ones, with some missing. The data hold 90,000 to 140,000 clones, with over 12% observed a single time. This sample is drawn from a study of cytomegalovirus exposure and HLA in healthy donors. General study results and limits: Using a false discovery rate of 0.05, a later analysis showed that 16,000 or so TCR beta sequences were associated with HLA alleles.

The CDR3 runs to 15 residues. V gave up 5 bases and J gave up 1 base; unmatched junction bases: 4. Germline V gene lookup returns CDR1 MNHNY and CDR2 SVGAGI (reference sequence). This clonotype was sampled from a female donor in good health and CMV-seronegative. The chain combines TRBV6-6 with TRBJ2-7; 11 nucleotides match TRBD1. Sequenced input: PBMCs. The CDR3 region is CASSHGQGASYEQYF. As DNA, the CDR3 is TGTGCCAGCAGTCACGGACAGGGGGCGTCCTACGAGCAGTACTTC.